A single TCR beta chain is shown here with its context. Its antigen remains unknown. The unexposed donors gave CD4+ T cells in about 2011-2019, prior to COVID-19. Cryopreserved PBMCs were CD4-enriched, then split into naive and memory cells. This entry is derived from a study of CD4 T cells in relation to SARS-CoV-2 and coronaviruses. Study conclusions and caveats: This crossreactivity analysis covered spike protein alone, no other viral proteins. Crossreactive clones expanded significantly less to SARS-CoV-2 than monoreactive clones.

Deep TCR-beta sequencing used DNA from uncultured naive and memory CD4+ T cells. The method was immunoSEQ multiplex PCR; TCRdb's version includes in-frame clones alone and lacks a portion of them. The sample yields tens of thousands of clones, over 85% seen once. The sample was naive CD4+ T cells from PBMCs. Subset: naive CD4+ T cells isolated by negative enrichment. This sequence originates from a human donor in good health.

The CDR3 protein is CASSNGELSYNEQFF. The CDR3 DNA follows: TGTGCCAGCTCGAATGGGGAGCTTTCCTACAATGAGCAGTTCTTC. The chain employs TRBV3-1 (or the pseudogene TRBV3-2) and TRBJ2-1; D may be TRBD2 (5 bases). V was clipped by 8 bases and J by 1 base, with 15 bases between them. The germline V gene encodes CDR1 LGHDT and CDR2 YNNKEL (reference sequence). The CDR3 extends over 15 amino acids.